This T cell receptor (beta chain) is from a study of shared clonotypes between healthy human individuals. Concerning this clone itself: No antigen is known for it.

Using immunoSEQ multiplex PCR, the repertoire was profiled, and TCRdb retains in-frame clones only, with some absent. The table has roughly 300,000 clones, 80% to 90% seen once; the top ten hold around 15%. Germline lookup yields CDR1 SEHNR and CDR2 FQNEAQ (reference sequence). The CDR3 covers 15 residues. V lost 5 bases and J 1 base, leaving 9 bases between the germline ends. Study-wide results and caveats: Investigators collected only blood, and repertoires in tissues likely differ. Naive subsets tended to show greater estimated richness than memory subsets. Rarefaction showed that sequencing of sorted subsets was incomplete (despite large depth).

This TCR was recovered from a man aged 18 to 30 in good health. The material sequenced was memory CD8+ T cells sorted from blood. Subset specified: CD45RO+ cells pooled with CCR7-negative TemRA cells. The V and J genes are TRBV7-9 and TRBJ2-6, with a possible D match to TRBD1 (6 bases). CDR3 DNA sequence: TGTGCCAGCAGCCTAACAGGGTCTGGGGCCAACGTCCTGACTTTC. The encoded protein is CASSLTGSGANVLTF.